This TCR beta chain stems from a study of T cell responses to AZD1222 COVID-19 vaccine. Trimming removed 8 bases at V and 4 bases at J, with 18 bases between. This CDR3 comprises 16 residues. Germline V lookup: CDR1 MNHEY, CDR2 SMNVEV (reference sequence). Produced via immunoSEQ multiplex PCR; TCRdb's table is partial and in-frame only. The table records fewer than 200,000 clones, roughly 92% of them present only once. The TCR originated in an adult in good health. The sample in question was peripheral blood, obtained on day 0 of AZD1222 vaccination. The gene calls are TRBV27 and TRBJ1-6, with D possibly being TRBD1 (5 bases). CDR3 region: CASRELGRDYNSPLHF. The CDR3, as DNA: TGTGCCAGCCGTGAGTTGGGCAGGGATTATAATTCACCCCTCCACTTT.